A single sample is the source of the 32 T cell receptor beta chains below, sequenced in a study of T cells in Graves' hyperthyroidism and ophthalmopathy (dated by TCRdb to about 2019). Libraries came from multiplex PCR. Sequencing was carried out with an Illumina HiSeq 2000. The TCR beta CDR3 regions were amplified from the RNA transcripts. A first-round RT-PCR of the TCR CDR3 used the HTBI primer set with the Qiagen OneStep RT-PCR kit. TCRdb passed the public sequencing reads through fastp at Q25 and MiXCR, retaining productive beta sequences. Entries that share a CDR3 protein sequence are merged under the most common genes and DNA. This sample gives over 650,000 distinct CDR3 sequences in total; about a sixth of them show up just once. The biggest ten clones account for roughly 8% of the sample. The sample comprised blood. The receptors here all came from a man younger than 30 with Graves' hyperthyroidism.

This clonotype appeared many times. This rearrangement joins TRBV5-1 to TRBJ1-2, with D uncertain. Trimming removed 3 bases from V and 4 bases from J, with 13 bases in between. Per the germline V gene, CDR1 is SGHRS and CDR2 is YFSETQ. CDR3 length: 14 residues. The CDR3: CASSSKPDGYGYTF. The CDR3 DNA follows: TGCGCCAGCAGCTCCAAGCCGGACGGCTATGGCTACACCTTC.

This clonotype was seen repeatedly, ten times or more. The V call is TRBV2, the J call TRBJ2-7; TRBD1 agrees at 7 bases. This CDR3 spans 15 amino acids. V was clipped by 6 bases and J by 2 bases; unmatched bases: 10. Germline CDR1 is SNHLY and CDR2 is FYNNEI. The CDR3, as DNA: TGTGCCAGCAGAGAACGGGACAGTTTAACCTACGAGCAGTACTTC. The encoded protein is CASRERDSLTYEQYF.

The gene calls are TRBV19 and TRBJ2-1; D is undetermined. CDR3 length equals 15 residues. Germline CDR1 and CDR2: LNHDA and SQIVND (reference sequence). Trimming removed 5 bases from V and 7 bases from J, with 18 bases in between. CDR3 protein: CASSPRLFQRNEQFF. The CDR3 region has the DNA TGTGCCAGTAGTCCCAGACTTTTCCAGAGGAATGAGCAGTTCTTC.

This clonotype was detected a few times. CDR3 sequence (DNA): TGCGCCAGCAGCTTCCGGGGACTAGCGGGAGCTGGCAGCACAGATACGCAGTATTTT. Translation gives CASSFRGLAGAGSTDTQYF. The chain combines TRBV5-1 with TRBJ2-3; 14 positions agree with TRBD2. V dropped 2 bases and J dropped 0; count of bases not matched to a gene: 8. Germline-derived CDR1 and CDR2 are SGHRS and YFSETQ. The CDR3 has 19 amino acids.

This rearrangement joins TRBV3-2 to TRBJ1-4; no check of the table's D call, TRBD1, against the DNA was made. TRBV3-2 is marked as a pseudogene. This CDR3 comprises 17 residues. The DNA of the CDR3 is TGTGCCAGCAGCCAAGATAAGGGGACAGCAACTAATGAAAAACTGTTTTTT. It yields the protein CASSQDKGTATNEKLFF.

This clonotype was found a few times. The rearrangement uses TRBV28 and TRBJ1-2; the D is unclear. Deletions cut 3 bases from V and 8 bases from J, with 19 bases between. Germline V gene sequence: CDR1 MDHEN, CDR2 SYDVKM. The CDR3 loop spans 15 amino acids. This CDR3 reads CASSFPYSSDFGYTF. In DNA form, the CDR3 reads TGTGCCAGCAGTTTCCCTTATTCCAGTGACTTCGGCTACACCTTC.

This clonotype was found a few times. The rearrangement links TRBV12-3 or TRBV12-4 to TRBJ2-5; perhaps TRBD2 as D (5 bases). The CDR3 runs to 16 residues. V gave up 11 bases and J gave up 4 bases, with 26 bases separating them. CDR3 amino acids: CAGNQRGTRLGETQYF. CDR3 in DNA: TGTGCCGGCAATCAACGTGGTACTAGATTGGGAGAGACCCAGTACTTC.

J is TRBJ2-7 and V is TRBV4-1; 7 bases line up with TRBD1. Germline loops: CDR1 MGHRA, CDR2 YSYEKL. V lost 3 bases to trimming and J lost 2 bases; unmatched junction nucleotides: 7. The CDR3 loop spans 15 amino acids. CDR3 DNA sequence: TGCGCCAGCAGCCAGCACAGGGGTGGGACCTACGAGCAGTACTTC. This gives the protein CASSQHRGGTYEQYF.

This clonotype was recorded at least ten times. The chain uses TRBV4-2 and TRBJ2-3; D remains ambiguous. The CDR3 totals 14 residues. Per the germline V gene, CDR1 is LGHNA and CDR2 is YNFKEQ. Trimming shortened V by 0 bases and J by 7 bases, and 11 bases separated the two germline ends. The CDR3 DNA sequence: TGTGCCAGCAGCCAAGAGGTGGAGCGTAATACGCAGTATTTT. It codes for CASSQEVERNTQYF.

This clonotype was counted at least ten times. The rearrangement links TRBV2 to TRBJ2-5; D perhaps matches TRBD2 (6 bases). This CDR3 contains 13 residues. The germline V gene encodes CDR1 SNHLY and CDR2 FYNNEI. Trimming stripped 7 bases from V and 3 bases from J, with 12 bases between. Written as DNA, the CDR3 is TGTGCCAGCAAAGGCGGGAATGAAGAGACCCAGTACTTC. It is translated as CASKGGNEETQYF.

This clonotype was seen a few times. The V gene is TRBV10-3, the J gene TRBJ1-4; no clear D. V gave up 5 bases and J gave up 4 bases, with 11 bases separating them. This CDR3 spans 14 amino acids. The germline V gene has CDR1 ENHRY and CDR2 SYGVKD. CDR3 sequence reads: CAISSTYVNEKLFF. CDR3 bases: TGTGCCATCAGTTCGACATACGTTAATGAAAAACTGTTTTTT.

This clonotype has only a few counts. Being one base from a much bigger clone, this may be a read error. This rearrangement joins TRBV28 to TRBJ2-1, with a possible D match to TRBD2 (6 bases). The CDR3 length is 15 residues. Germline V gene lookup returns CDR1 MDHEN and CDR2 SYDVKM. Trimming removed 4 bases at V and 8 bases at J, with 18 bases between. The CDR3 is CASSSGEGASHEQFF. The CDR3 DNA follows: TGTGCCAGCAGTTCGGGAGAGGGCGCGAGCCATGAGCAGTTCTTC.

The chain has TRBV4-1 and TRBJ2-1; 9 nucleotides match TRBD2. Germline CDR1 and CDR2: MGHRA and YSYEKL. The trim removed 1 base at V and 9 bases at J, leaving 7 bases unmatched. This CDR3 has 15 amino acids. The CDR3 nucleotides read TGCGCCAGCAGCCAAGGACCGGGACTAGCATTTGAGCAGTTCTTC. It yields the protein CASSQGPGLAFEQFF.

The table lists this clonotype with a few counts. The CDR3 sequence: CASSRDTGDYGYTF. CDR3 DNA sequence: TGTGCCAGCAGTCGCGATACAGGGGACTATGGCTACACCTTC. The V call is TRBV6-1, the J call TRBJ1-2, with 7 bases identical to TRBD1. Germline V gives CDR1 MNHNS, CDR2 SASEGT. The CDR3 consists of 14 residues. The ends lost 5 bases at V and 3 bases at J; junction bases unmatched: 6.

This clonotype was found many times. The gene calls are TRBV28 and TRBJ2-1, with 12 bases matching TRBD2. The CDR3 loop spans 14 amino acids. J was trimmed by 6 bases and V by 6 bases; bases with no gene match: 3. CDR1 and CDR2 from the germline V gene are MDHEN and SYDVKM. The CDR3 sequence: CASRELAGGNEQFF. DNA of the CDR3: TGTGCCAGCAGGGAACTAGCGGGAGGCAATGAGCAGTTCTTC.

This clonotype was picked up many times. The junction departs from germline at one end; a sequencing error may be responsible. The chain combines TRBV5-1 with TRBJ2-2, with D perhaps matching TRBD2 (7 bases). This CDR3 region has 14 residues. Germline V gene lookup returns CDR1 SGHRS and CDR2 YFSETQ. CDR3 amino acids: CASSLRGGTGELFF. CDR3 bases: TGTGCCAGCAGTTTAAGGGGGGGGACCGGGGAGCTGTTTTTT.

This clonotype has a count of ten or more. The chain has TRBV29-1 and TRBJ2-5; no definite D call. Germline lookup yields CDR1 SQVTM and CDR2 ANQGSEA. CDR3 length equals 12 residues. The V end lost 5 bases, the J end lost 4 bases, and 11 bases lay between the germline ends. CDR3 loop: CSVRRLGETQYF. The CDR3 DNA follows: TGCAGCGTTCGGAGACTGGGAGAGACCCAGTACTTC. Full variable domain (outside the CDR3, taken from reference TRBV29-1 and TRBJ2-5): SAVISQKPSRDICQRGTSLTIQCQVDSQVTMMFWYRQQPGQSLTLIATANQGSEATYESGFVIDKFPISRPNLTFSTLTVSNMSPEDSSIYLCSVRRLGETQYFGPGTRLLVL.

This rearrangement joins TRBV19 to TRBJ2-1; 11 nucleotides line up with TRBD2. J was trimmed by 7 bases and V by 6 bases; bases with no gene match: 11. The germline CDR1 and CDR2 sequences are LNHDA and SQIVND (reference sequence). The CDR3 is made up of 16 amino acids. CDR3 in amino acids: CASRPVAGGPRNEQFF. The DNA for the CDR3 is TGTGCCAGTAGGCCGGTAGCGGGAGGGCCTAGGAATGAGCAGTTCTTC.

Ten or more counts support this clonotype. The CDR3 DNA is TGTGCCAGCAGCTCGCAGGGGGCGCGGGAGCAGTACTTC. Translating it yields CASSSQGAREQYF. The J gene is TRBJ2-7, the V gene TRBV7-6, with 8 nucleotides matching TRBD1. The V gene end was trimmed by 4 bases and the J gene end by 7 bases; junction bases not matched to a gene: 6. Per the germline V gene, CDR1 is SGHVS and CDR2 is FNYEAQ. The CDR3 length is 13 residues.

The table lists this clonotype with many counts. V usage is TRBV2 and J usage is TRBJ2-1, with 15 nucleotides matching TRBD2. Germline V gene data show CDR1 as SNHLY and CDR2 as FYNNEI. V lost 9 bases and J lost 9; bases outside the gene matches: 3. This CDR3 comprises 13 residues. CDR3 amino acids: CASQGLAGGEQFF. Written as DNA, the CDR3 is TGTGCCAGTCAGGGACTAGCGGGAGGTGAGCAGTTCTTC.

The table lists this clonotype with many counts. The chain links TRBV28 to TRBJ1-2; perhaps TRBD1 as D (5 bases). This CDR3 has 12 amino acids. CDR1 is MDHEN and CDR2 is SYDVKM in the germline V gene. V was cut by 4 bases and J by 2 bases, with 5 bases left in between. DNA for the CDR3: TGTGCCAGCAGTTACAGGAACTATGGCTACACCTTC. Translated: CASSYRNYGYTF.

About this clonotype itself: With a much larger clone just one base away, this may be a read error. The gene calls are TRBV2 and TRBJ1-1; no definite D call. In germline, CDR1 is SNHLY, CDR2 FYNNEI. This CDR3 has 14 amino acids. The DNA of the CDR3 is TGTGCCAGCAGTTACCTCGGCGAGAACACTGAAGCTTCCTTT. This encodes CASSYLGENTEASF.

This clonotype has more than one count but fewer than ten. The J gene is TRBJ1-4, the V gene TRBV27; D ambiguous. The CDR3 runs to 16 residues. Germline values: CDR1 MNHEY, CDR2 SMNVEV (reference sequence). V lost 5 bases and J lost 4, with 17 bases in between. Here the CDR3 DNA reads TGTGCCAGCAGTCCGCAAGGACGCGGCCTTAATGAAAAACTGTTTTTT. This translates into CASSPQGRGLNEKLFF.

This clonotype has at least ten counts. This chain links TRBV12-3 or TRBV12-4 with TRBJ2-7; no clear D gene. The CDR3 is 14 amino acids. Trimming took 3 bases from V and 4 from J, leaving 13 bases between them. The CDR3 DNA sequence: TGTGCCAGCAGTTTTATTAACAGATTATACGAGCAGTACTTC. Its translation: CASSFINRLYEQYF.

This clonotype was seen at least ten times. The gene calls are TRBV29-1 and TRBJ1-4; D is unresolved. Germline CDR1 is SQVTM and CDR2 is ANQGSEA. V was trimmed by 3 bases and J by 5 bases, leaving 4 bases between them. The CDR3 has 11 residues. The CDR3 sequence: CSVEENEKLFF. CDR3 nucleotide sequence: TGCAGCGTTGAGGAGAATGAAAAACTGTTTTTT.

This clonotype was picked up many times. V is TRBV7-9 and J is TRBJ1-1; D ambiguous. CDR3 length equals 13 residues. The V gene's germline CDR1 is SEHNR and CDR2 FQNEAQ (reference sequence). Trimming pared 4 bases from V and 8 bases from J, leaving 14 bases between. CDR3 in DNA: TGTGCCAGCAGCTCCGCGGCCGGACCAGAAGCTTTCTTT. Translated, it gives CASSSAAGPEAFF. Full variable domain (rest looked up from reference TRBV7-9 and TRBJ1-1): DTGVSQNPRHKITKRGQNVTFRCDPISEHNRLYWYRQTLGQGPEFLTYFQNEAQLEKSRLLSDRFSAERPKGSFSTLEIQRTEQGDSAMYLCASSSAAGPEAFFGQGTRLTVV.

This clonotype was detected ten times or more. This chain links TRBV10-3 with TRBJ2-7; D may be TRBD1 or TRBD2 (5 bases each). The V gene's germline CDR1 is ENHRY and CDR2 SYGVKD. V was clipped by 2 bases and J by 0 bases, with 8 bases between them. This CDR3 has 14 residues. This CDR3 is CAISEPGSSYEQYF. Written as DNA, the CDR3 is TGTGCCATCAGTGAGCCAGGGAGCTCCTACGAGCAGTACTTC.

This clonotype was seen at least ten times. The CDR3 sequence: CSVGGTDSYEQYF. The CDR3 coding sequence is TGCAGCGTTGGCGGGACAGATTCCTACGAGCAGTACTTC. The chain employs TRBV29-1 and TRBJ2-7, with a possible D match to TRBD1 (7 bases). V lost 4 bases, J lost 1 base, and 11 bases lay in between. Germline V gene lookup returns CDR1 SQVTM and CDR2 ANQGSEA. The CDR3 covers 13 residues.

This clonotype occurred a few times. The rearrangement links TRBV29-1 to TRBJ1-2, with D perhaps TRBD1 (6 bases). Germline CDR1 reads SQVTM; CDR2 reads ANQGSEA. V lost 7 bases to trimming and J lost 6 bases, with 12 bases between them. The CDR3 runs 11 residues. The CDR3 DNA reads as TGCAGCGCCCCTACAGGGAATGGCTACACCTTC. Translation: CSAPTGNGYTF.

This clonotype was counted many times. The chain couples TRBV20-1 to TRBJ2-1; 12 bases align to TRBD2. This CDR3 is 14 amino acids long. After removal of 7 bases from V and 5 bases from J, the junction contained 6 bases not matched to a gene. The germline gives CDR1 DFQATT, CDR2 SNEGSKA (reference sequence). This CDR3 is CSVLSSGRDNEQFF. The CDR3 coding sequence is TGCAGTGTCCTCTCTAGCGGGAGGGACAATGAGCAGTTCTTC.

The chain employs TRBV4-1 and TRBJ2-1; no clear D. Trimming stripped 3 bases from V and 6 bases from J, with 15 bases between. The CDR3 loop spans 15 amino acids. Germline values: CDR1 MGHRA, CDR2 YSYEKL. The DNA of the CDR3 is TGCGCCAGCAGCCAGGGGATGGCTAGATCCAATGAGCAGTTCTTC. Translating gives CASSQGMARSNEQFF.

The chain has TRBV27 and TRBJ2-7, with 10 nucleotides matching TRBD1. CDR3 length: 15 amino acids. Germline trimming cut 7 bases from V and 6 bases from J; bases unmatched to any gene: 12. CDR1 is MNHEY, CDR2 SMNVEV, per germline (reference sequence). CDR3 sequence reads: CASNPSGTGVTEQYF. CDR3 DNA sequence: TGTGCCAGCAATCCTTCCGGGACAGGGGTTACCGAGCAGTACTTC.